The source of this T cell receptor beta chain is a study of vaccination effects on CD4 cells after COVID-19. Study-level information: Samples were given by two convalescent patients 16 days and one week before vaccination.

The repertoire was sequenced with immunoSEQ multiplex PCR; TCRdb's copy has only in-frame clones and lacks some. This table holds some 49,000 clones, about 74% found once. Culture proceeded for about 11 days, and CD4+ T cells were then isolated. Between March and December 2020, the person had a SARS-CoV-2 infection that PCR confirmed. This CDR3 is built from 14 residues. Looked up from germline, CDR1 is KGHDR and CDR2 is SFDVKD. Trimming left V 0 bases short and J 7 bases short, with 9 bases between. Details on this clone: Its antigen remains unknown.

Notes on the study in general: Limitations: small convalescent group and missing early post-infection timepoints. Clones arising from infection and from vaccination showed marked clonal contraction late after vaccination.

Sequenced material: CD4+ T cells from PBMCs cultured without peptide, taken before COVID-19 vaccination. The gene calls are TRBV24-1 and TRBJ1-5; D is unresolved. This TCR was sampled from a human donor who had a prior SARS-CoV-2 infection. This CDR3 is CATSDLRSGQPQHF. CDR3 bases: TGTGCCACCAGTGATTTGCGCAGTGGACAGCCCCAGCATTTT.